These 4 T cell receptor beta chains share one sample of origin, sequenced in a study of vaccination and CD4 T cells after COVID-19. An Oncomine TCR Beta short-read assay was used to sequence the DNA from cultured CD4+ T cells. TCRdb passed the PCR reads through MiXCR, listing each CDR3 protein once. The table records several thousand distinct CDR3 sequences, around 35% of them present only once. Documented treatment: approximately 11-day PBMC culture with coronavirus spike peptide pools or control peptides (ViraFEST assay). The unexposed donor's CD4+ T cells were collected before the COVID-19 pandemic (2011-2018). Their antigen targets remain unknown. Sequencing was done on a sample of CD4+ T cells from blood, cultured in vitro. The receptors come from a human donor in good health.

The V and J genes are TRBV3-1 and TRBJ2-3; 9 bases match TRBD2. CDR3 size: 15 residues. Looked up from germline, CDR1 is LGHDT and CDR2 is YNNKEL (reference sequence). With V trimmed by 0 bases and J by 6 bases, 4 bases remained unmatched. CDR3 sequence: CASSQDPLAGDTQYF. CDR3 nucleotides: TGTGCCAGCAGCCAAGATCCCCTAGCGGGGGATACGCAGTATTTT.

The chain couples TRBV15 to TRBJ2-7; 9 positions agree with TRBD1. Germline assignment: CDR1 LNHNV and CDR2 YYDKDF (reference sequence). This CDR3 is 15 amino acids long. V was clipped by 5 bases and J by 7 bases; unmatched bases: 12. For the CDR3, the DNA is TGTGCCACCAGCTACGACAGGGGGTTAGCGTTTGAGCAGTACTTC. Protein product: CATSYDRGLAFEQYF.

The V call is TRBV7-9, the J call TRBJ1-4; 12 bases match TRBD1. Trimming cost V 9 bases and J 2 bases; bases outside gene matches: 4. The CDR3 contains 15 residues. CDR1 and CDR2 (germline): SEHNR, FQNEAQ (reference sequence). The CDR3 sequence is CASGTGGLTNEKLFF. CDR3 nucleotides: TGTGCCAGTGGGACAGGGGGCCTCACTAATGAAAAACTGTTTTTT.

With regard to this clonotype: Relative to the germline gene, one junction end is altered; a read error may explain this. The CDR3 DNA reads TGTGCCAGCAGCCATTACCGGGACACTGGAAACACCACATATTTT. Translating gives CASSHYRDTGNTTYF. This sequence joins TRBV7-2 and TRBJ1-3; possible D gene TRBD1, 6 bases. The CDR3 covers 15 residues. Germline CDR1 and CDR2: SGHTA and FQGNSA.